This TCR beta chain is drawn from a study of blood T cell repertoires in COVID-19. Whole-study context: The United States, Italy and Spain provided the acute and convalescent COVID-19 samples. From T cells, B-cell-depleted T cells, or PBMCs came the material, which was cDNA or gDNA.

The V and J ends lost 2 bases and 5 bases respectively, with 12 bases between them. The V gene's germline CDR1 is MNHEY and CDR2 SVGEGT. This CDR3 comprises 14 residues. Per the original methods: Nucleated cell counts were estimated from reference gene primer amplification. Data came from immunoSEQ multiplex PCR; TCRdb stores just in-frame clones and leaves some out. V and J calls and clone size are given by that table; D and trimming were obtained from the DNA. This sample has tens of thousands of clones, with roughly 73% found just once. V and J are TRBV6-2 or TRBV6-3 and TRBJ2-5; no firm D call. This TCR was recovered from a woman aged 55 to 70 with acute or convalescent COVID-19. Specimen: peripheral blood. The CDR3, as DNA: TGTGCCAGCAGTTACGATAGATTCGGGGAGACCCAGTACTTC. Its protein is CASSYDRFGETQYF.